This T cell receptor beta chain derives from a study of blood T cells in healthy people across ages. Looking at the study overall: Template switching retrieved approximately one barcoded beta molecule for each two T cells.

Individuals who donated were healthy Caucasians from Russia aged about 6 to 95. Isolation yielded PBMCs, at least 7 million per sample, in every case. Trimming left V 4 bases short and J 3 bases short, with 20 bases between. CDR1 SGHDT and CDR2 YYEEEE come from the germline V gene. The CDR3 runs to 17 residues. It was with a sample-barcoded 5' primer and a J-beta primer mix that a second PCR of roughly 7 to 12 cycles was run. Each cDNA molecule was tagged by a template-switch adaptor that had 12 random nucleotides. TCRdb recomputed calls from the 5' RACE reads with MiXCR, one row per CDR3 protein. The sample carries over 600,000 distinct CDR3 sequences, 46% recorded once.

This receptor was taken from an older man in good health. The specimen sequenced was blood. This rearrangement joins TRBV5-6 to TRBJ2-4, with a possible D match to TRBD1 (6 bases). CDR3 residues: CASSPGHGELVKNIQYF. DNA of the CDR3: TGTGCCAGCAGCCCGGGACATGGGGAACTAGTCAAAAACATTCAGTACTTC.